The next 16 T cell receptor beta chains were all read from a single sample in a study of shared clonotypes between healthy human individuals. Only in-frame clones appear in the TCRdb table, and some are missing; sequencing was by immunoSEQ multiplex PCR. This sample has approximately 240,000 clones, with 65% found just once. Sequenced material: memory CD4+ T cells sorted from blood. Subset of the sample: CD45RA-negative fraction. These receptors all come from a man under 40 in good health.

CDR3 loop: CASSDQLSSYNEQFF. The CDR3 nucleotides are TGTGCCAGCAGTGACCAGCTGAGCTCCTACAATGAGCAGTTCTTC. This chain uses TRBV6-1 with TRBJ2-1; no clear D. Germline CDR1 and CDR2: MNHNS and SASEGT. The CDR3 contains 15 residues. Between the trimmed V and J ends, which lost 3 bases and 0 bases, there was a span of 9 bases.

The chain employs TRBV9 and TRBJ2-3; D perhaps matches TRBD1 (6 bases). V lost 7 bases and J 4 bases, leaving 16 bases between the germline ends. The germline CDR1 and CDR2 sequences are SGDLS and YYNGEE. The CDR3 runs to 14 residues. As DNA, the CDR3 is TGTGCCAGCTCCACAGGGTCAGGTGCAGATACGCAGTATTTT. Residues: CASSTGSGADTQYF.

This clone appeared a few times. The chain's CDR3 is CASSQGSWEDEQYF. As DNA, the CDR3 is TGTGCCAGCAGCCAAGGGTCTTGGGAAGACGAGCAGTACTTC. The chain uses TRBV9 and TRBJ2-7; no clear D. The germline V gene encodes CDR1 SGDLS and CDR2 YYNGEE. V lost 4 bases to trimming and J lost 5 bases, with 16 bases between them. The length of the CDR3 is 14 residues.

The J gene is TRBJ2-7, the V gene TRBV7-9; a weak D match, TRBD1 (5 bases). This CDR3 has 11 residues. V was clipped by 2 bases and J by 7 bases, with 6 bases between them. Germline values: CDR1 SEHNR, CDR2 FQNEAQ (reference sequence). The DNA of the CDR3 is TGTGCCAGCAGCTTACGGACAGAGCAGTACTTC. Protein sequence: CASSLRTEQYF.

Only a few counts were recorded for this clone. The chain is built from TRBV9 and TRBJ2-3; D possibly corresponds to TRBD2 (6 bases). The V gene's germline CDR1 is SGDLS and CDR2 YYNGEE. CDR3 size: 15 residues. Trimming cost V 2 bases and J 1 base, with 11 bases left between them. CDR3 in DNA: TGTGCCAGCAGCGTTGCTGCTAGCGGCACAGATACGCAGTATTTT. This translates into CASSVAASGTDTQYF.

The chain uses TRBV27 and TRBJ1-4, with 9 bases identical to TRBD1. Trimming took 5 bases from V and 0 from J; bases not matched to a gene: 10. The V gene's germline CDR1 is MNHEY and CDR2 SMNVEV (reference sequence). This CDR3 has 18 amino acids. CDR3 amino acids: CASSQRTGVRATNEKLFF. For the CDR3, the DNA is TGTGCCAGCAGTCAAAGGACAGGGGTGAGAGCAACTAATGAAAAACTGTTTTTT.

This rearrangement joins TRBV28 to TRBJ2-1, with 7 bases aligning to TRBD2. Germline-derived CDR1 and CDR2 are MDHEN and SYDVKM. J was trimmed by 5 bases and V by 7 bases; bases with no gene match: 14. CDR3 length: 16 residues. The CDR3 loop reads CASTPASTSLHNEQFF. Written as DNA, the CDR3 is TGTGCCAGCACTCCAGCCTCGACTAGCCTCCACAATGAGCAGTTCTTC.

This clone appeared many times. The V call is TRBV5-1, the J call TRBJ2-5, with D perhaps TRBD2 (5 bases). Trimming took 3 bases from V and 1 from J, leaving 19 bases between them. Germline values: CDR1 SGHRS, CDR2 YFSETQ. The CDR3 is 17 amino acids. The DNA for the CDR3 is TGCGCCAGCAGCTCGGCCCTCGCGGGCAACCTCCAAGAGACCCAGTACTTC. Encoded protein: CASSSALAGNLQETQYF.

The V call is TRBV9, the J call TRBJ1-4, with D unresolved. Trimming cost V 6 bases and J 0 bases, with 12 bases left between them. Per germline, CDR1 SGDLS and CDR2 YYNGEE. CDR3 length equals 15 residues. The CDR3 coding sequence is TGTGCCAGCACCCCCGGCGTTACAACTAATGAAAAACTGTTTTTT. Translation gives CASTPGVTTNEKLFF.

The chain couples TRBV7-6 to TRBJ1-3; 8 bases align to TRBD1. This CDR3 region has 17 residues. The trim removed 5 bases at V and 0 bases at J, leaving 9 bases unmatched. The V gene's germline CDR1 is SGHVS and CDR2 FNYEAQ. The CDR3 DNA is TGTGCCAGCAGCCGGGGGGGACAGGCGAGCTCTGGAAACACCATATATTTT. As protein: CASSRGGQASSGNTIYF.

The rearrangement joins TRBV7-2 to TRBJ2-1, with D possibly matching TRBD2 (5 bases). The CDR3 is 15 amino acids. V lost 7 bases and J 3 bases, leaving 16 bases between the germline ends. Germline-derived CDR1 and CDR2 are SGHTA and FQGNSA. The CDR3 sequence: CASTSNPGVYNEQFF. In nucleotides, the CDR3 is TGTGCCAGCACCTCAAACCCCGGGGTCTACAATGAGCAGTTCTTC.

The chain links TRBV2 to TRBJ1-5; 7 bases line up with TRBD1. CDR3 length: 14 residues. Germline CDR1 and CDR2: SNHLY and FYNNEI. V was pared by 7 bases and J by 5 bases, with 8 bases of the junction left unmatched. CDR3 DNA sequence: TGTGCCAGCAACCCGGACAGGACAGATCAGCCCCAGCATTTT. Translation: CASNPDRTDQPQHF. Drawing the rest from reference TRBV2 and TRBJ1-5, the complete variable domain is EPEVTQTPSHQVTQMGQEVILRCVPISNHLYFYWYRQILGQKVEFLVSFYNNEISEKSEIFDDQFSVERPDGSNFTLKIRSTKLEDSAMYFCASNPDRTDQPQHFGDGTRLSIL.

The chain employs TRBV7-2 and TRBJ2-1; unclear D gene. The germline V and J ends were trimmed by 7 bases and 10 bases, with 11 bases remaining between them. CDR1 is SGHTA, CDR2 FQGNSA, per germline. The CDR3 consists of 11 residues. The CDR3 bases are TGTGCCAGCACCTATGTTGGCGAGCAGTTCTTC. Protein sequence: CASTYVGEQFF.

The chain combines TRBV7-2 with TRBJ2-2, with D unresolved. The CDR3 has 12 amino acids. Germline values: CDR1 SGHTA, CDR2 FQGNSA. The V gene lost 6 bases and the J gene lost 9 bases, with 11 bases spanning the gap. CDR3 sequence (DNA): TGTGCCAGCAGTTCTTACTCCCGGGAGCTGTTTTTT. Its protein product is CASSSYSRELFF.

The CDR3 protein is CASIGWQREGEQYF. In nucleotides, the CDR3 is TGTGCCAGCATTGGGTGGCAGCGGGAGGGAGAGCAGTACTTC. The chain is built from TRBV28 and TRBJ2-7, with TRBD2 matching over 10 bases. Germline loops: CDR1 MDHEN, CDR2 SYDVKM. The CDR3 extends over 14 amino acids. The J segment lost 7 bases and the V segment lost 7 bases, leaving 10 bases of the junction unmatched.

The chain employs TRBV19 and TRBJ1-3, with D hard to call. The CDR3 sequence is 13 residues long. Looked up from germline, CDR1 is LNHDA and CDR2 is SQIVND (reference sequence). V shed 9 bases and J shed 0 bases, with 9 bases lying between them. The CDR3 sequence: CASMLRSGNTIYF. DNA of the CDR3: TGTGCCAGCATGCTACGCTCTGGAAACACCATATATTTT.